This T cell receptor (beta chain) was found in a study of neoadjuvant anti-PD-1 for oral cavity cancer. Study information: Most patients had three to four biweekly doses of 3 mg/kg nivolumab before resection. Study-wide results and limits: Higher pretreatment Treg/Th17 ratios tracked higher pretreatment blood clonality. With a few patients per group, TCR findings need larger cohorts.

Time point in this sample: after neoadjuvant nivolumab, at surgical resection. These oral cavity squamous cell carcinomas were HPV-negative and locally advanced. Remarks on this clone: What it recognizes is unknown.

The repertoire was sequenced with immunoSEQ multiplex PCR; TCRdb's copy has only in-frame clones and lacks some. The sample shows over 11,000 clones, around 70% of them seen only once. The starting material was PBMCs, obtained after nivolumab (anti-PD-1) treatment. This clonotype was obtained from a person between 40 and 80 years old with oral cavity squamous cell carcinoma.

The chain's CDR3 is CASSFPTHGNEQFF. The DNA for the CDR3 is TGTGCCAGCAGCTTCCCCACGCACGGGAATGAGCAGTTCTTC. The chain recombines TRBV7-2 with TRBJ2-1; D is unresolved. From germline, CDR1 is SGHTA and CDR2 FQGNSA. This CDR3 spans 14 amino acids. Trimming took 3 bases from V and 7 from J, leaving 13 bases between them.